This T cell receptor (beta chain) was sequenced in a study of blood T cell repertoires in COVID-19. The authors' processing: Amplification from reference gene primers served as the basis for estimated nucleated cell counts. Measured with immunoSEQ multiplex PCR; TCRdb has only the in-frame clones, and not every one. V, J and clone size reflect that table, while D and trimming were determined from the DNA. The sample records approximately 250,000 clones, 65% to 85% being singletons. The CDR3 runs to 17 residues. V shed 4 bases, J shed 6 bases, and the junction held 13 bases outside the gene matches. Looked up from germline, CDR1 is LGHDT and CDR2 is YNNKEL (reference sequence).

The sequence was obtained from a woman in her thirties or forties who had recovered from COVID-19. The chain has TRBV3-1 (or the pseudogene TRBV3-2) and TRBJ2-2, with TRBD2 matching 8 bases. Input material: peripheral blood. This chain's CDR3 is CASSPPGAGGFSGELFF. The CDR3, as DNA: TGTGCCAGCAGCCCTCCCGGGGCGGGGGGATTCTCCGGGGAGCTGTTTTTT.